This T cell receptor (beta chain) was documented in a study of blood T cell repertoires in COVID-19. Study information: Samples of COVID-19 (acute and convalescent) were obtained from the United States, Italy and Spain. T cells, B-cell-depleted T cells, or PBMCs provided the cDNA or gDNA that served as material.

Seattle patients were enrolled during active infection and followed longitudinally. In the source study's methods: Amplification from reference gene primers served as the basis for estimated nucleated cell counts. The assay was immunoSEQ multiplex PCR, and TCRdb's table has in-frame clones only and misses some. The DNA was the basis for D and trimming; V, J and clone size are from that table. Altogether about 200,000 clones are present, more than 85% being singletons, with the ten largest covering more than 0.7%. CDR3 length: 13 amino acids. CDR1 and CDR2 from the germline V gene are WSHSY and SAAADI. Trimming took 9 bases from V and 7 from J; bases not matched to a gene: 7.

V gene TRBV10-2 combines with J gene TRBJ1-5; TRBD1 agrees at 9 bases. The receptor was derived from a man aged 55 to 70 with COVID-19, enrolled during active disease. Sequenced: peripheral blood. The CDR3, as DNA: TGCGCCAGTTTACAGGGGGCCGGGCAGCCCCAGCATTTT. It translates to CASLQGAGQPQHF.